This T cell receptor beta chain was captured in a study of blood T cell repertoires in COVID-19. CDR3 length: 16 amino acids. Per germline, CDR1 KGHSH and CDR2 LQKENI. V was pared by 4 bases and J by 7 bases, with 19 bases between. As processed by the authors: The authors estimated nucleated cell counts from reference gene primer amplification. TCRdb's copy holds only in-frame clones and misses some; the assay was immunoSEQ multiplex PCR. Clone size and the V and J calls come from that table; the DNA yielded D and trimming. The table lists 150,000 to 200,000 clones, roughly four fifths of them singletons, with approximately 11% in the top ten. This clone was found a few times.

The sequenced material came from peripheral blood. This sequence joins TRBV18 and TRBJ1-4, with TRBD1 as a possible D gene (6 bases). The source is a man aged 55 to 70 with active or convalescent COVID-19. In DNA, the CDR3 is TGTGCCAGCTCACAAACCTCAGGGGTCCTCGGTGAAAAACTGTTTTTT. It codes for CASSQTSGVLGEKLFF.